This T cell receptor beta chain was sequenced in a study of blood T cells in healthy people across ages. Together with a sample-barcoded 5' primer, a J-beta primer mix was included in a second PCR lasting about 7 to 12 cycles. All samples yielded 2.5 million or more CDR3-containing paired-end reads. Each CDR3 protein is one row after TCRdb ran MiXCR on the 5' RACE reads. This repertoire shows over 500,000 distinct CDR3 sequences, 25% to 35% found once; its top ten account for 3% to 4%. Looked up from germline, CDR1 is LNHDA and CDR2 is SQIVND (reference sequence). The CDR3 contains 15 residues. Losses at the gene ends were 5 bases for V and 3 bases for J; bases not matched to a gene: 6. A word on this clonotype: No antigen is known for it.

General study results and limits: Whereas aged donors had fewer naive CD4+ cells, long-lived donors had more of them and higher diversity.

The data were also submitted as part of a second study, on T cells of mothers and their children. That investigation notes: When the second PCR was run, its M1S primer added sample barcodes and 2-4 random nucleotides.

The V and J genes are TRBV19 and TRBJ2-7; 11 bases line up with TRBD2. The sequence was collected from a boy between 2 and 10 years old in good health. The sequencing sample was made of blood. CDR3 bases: TGTGCCAGTAGTTATGGACTAGCGGGCAACTACGAGCAGTACTTC. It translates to CASSYGLAGNYEQYF.